This T cell receptor (beta chain) was found in a study of T cells in Graves' hyperthyroidism and ophthalmopathy. Approximately 10 ml of fresh peripheral blood supplied the PBMCs. RNA transcripts were the template for amplifying TCR beta CDR3 regions. Using the HTBI primer set, a first-round RT-PCR was run on the TCR CDR3. TCRdb reprocessed the multiplex PCR reads with MiXCR, giving one entry per CDR3 protein. The repertoire holds roughly 600,000 distinct CDR3 sequences, with about 14% as singletons. This clonotype was detected a few times. V gave up 1 base and J gave up 9 bases, with 13 bases separating them. The length of the CDR3 is 14 residues. CDR1 is SGHDN, CDR2 FVKESK, per germline.

The chain uses TRBV14 and TRBJ2-1; D gene unclear. The TCR was taken from a woman between 50 and 59 years old with Graves' ophthalmopathy. Sequenced input: blood. As DNA, the CDR3 is TGTGCCAGCAGCCAAGTTGGGTATTGGTCTGAGCAGTTCTTC. As protein: CASSQVGYWSEQFF.